This is a list of T cell receptor beta chains from one sample in a study of control samples from healthy donors and cancer patients. The assay was immunoSEQ multiplex PCR, and TCRdb's table has in-frame clones only and misses some. This table holds under 200,000 clones, about 94% found once. The sequenced sample was PBMCs. These receptor sequences come from a man aged 55 to 69 with colorectal cancer. CDR3s include the opening cysteine and the closing phenylalanine or tryptophan. The D gene is left open where the match is weak. Expanded clones get a size class; other rows say once, few or many, or leave the size out.

CDR3nt | CDR3aa | v_gene | d_gene | abundance | j_gene
TGTGCCAGCAGCTTAGGCTCGGGAATGGATACGCAGTATTTT | CASSLGSGMDTQYF | TRBV7-2 | - | - | TRBJ2-3
TGTGCCAGCAGCTTAGACTCAGGGATCGAGCAGTACTTC | CASSLDSGIEQYF | TRBV11-2 | - | - | TRBJ2-7
TGCGCCAGCAGCTCTGGGAGGGGGCCCAATGAAAAACTGTTTTTT | CASSSGRGPNEKLFF | TRBV5-1 | TRBD1 | - | TRBJ1-4
TGTGCCAGCTCACCGAGGACTAGCGGGGGTATTAGCACAGATACGCAGTATTTT | CASSPRTSGGISTDTQYF | TRBV18 | TRBD2 | - | TRBJ2-3
TGTGCCAGTAGTACCCGACAGGGAAATCAGCCCCAGCATTTT | CASSTRQGNQPQHF | TRBV19 | TRBD1 | once | TRBJ1-5
TGTGCCAGTAGTACGGGTGACGGGAACTATGGCTACACCTTC | CASSTGDGNYGYTF | TRBV19 | - | few | TRBJ1-2
TGTGCCAGCAGCTTATCGGACAGGACCTATGGCTACACCTTC | CASSLSDRTYGYTF | TRBV7-9 | TRBD1 | - | TRBJ1-2
TGCGCCAGCAGTTCGCAAGGGGGCTACGAGCAGTACTTC | CASSSQGGYEQYF | TRBV5-1 | - | - | TRBJ2-7
TGTGCCAGCAGCCCCTCTCCGAACAGCCTCTATGGCTACACCTTC | CASSPSPNSLYGYTF | TRBV6-5 | - | - | TRBJ1-2
TGTGCCAGCAGCGCCCGACGCCGGGACAGGGGGACTGACTACGAGCAGTACTTC | CASSARRRDRGTDYEQYF | TRBV21-1 | - | once | TRBJ2-7
TGTGCCACCAGCAGAGACTCTTCGTACCAAGAGACCCAGTACTTC | CATSRDSSYQETQYF | TRBV15 | - | - | TRBJ2-5
TGTGCCAGCAGTGAAGCAAGCCAGGGCCCCAGCTCAGAGCTGTTTTTT | CASSEASQGPSSELFF | TRBV2 | - | - | TRBJ2-2
TGTGCCAGCAGTGACCAAAGCCGGACTGAAGCTTTCTTT | CASSDQSRTEAFF | TRBV6-1 | - | - | TRBJ1-1
TGTGCCAGCAGCTTAGCGGCTCCTGATAACTATGGCTACACCTTC | CASSLAAPDNYGYTF | TRBV7-2 | - | once | TRBJ1-2
TGTGCCTGGAGTGAGTCAGGCTATGGCTACACCTTC | CAWSESGYGYTF | TRBV30 | - | - | TRBJ1-2
TGTGCCAGCAGACCCTTAGGTACAGTCCATCGCTACACCTTC | CASRPLGTVHRYTF | TRBV28 | - | once | TRBJ1-2
TGTGCCAGCAGAGGACCAGGGGCTAACTATGGCTACACCTTC | CASRGPGANYGYTF | TRBV19 | - | - | TRBJ1-2
TGCGCCAGCAGCCCCCGGAGCCCGGGAGCCTCAAGCTATGGCTACACCTTC | CASSPRSPGASSYGYTF | TRBV4-1 | - | - | TRBJ1-2
TGCGCCAGCAGCTCGGGTTCTGCCTACAGGGGCTCGGGAGGCTACACCTTC | CASSSGSAYRGSGGYTF | TRBV5-1 | TRBD1 | - | TRBJ1-2
TGTGCCAGCAGACGAATGACAGGGGGCCACGAGCAGTACTTC | CASRRMTGGHEQYF | TRBV7-2 | TRBD1 | - | TRBJ2-7
TGTGCCAGCAGCTTAGCGGGACAACCCACAGATACGCAGTATTTT | CASSLAGQPTDTQYF | TRBV11-2 | - | - | TRBJ2-3
TGTGCCAGCAGAGGACAGGGGGTCCCCCATTCTTACGAGCAGTACTTC | CASRGQGVPHSYEQYF | TRBV25-1 | TRBD1 | - | TRBJ2-7
TGTGCCAGCAGCGATCAACAAGTCTATGGCTACACCTTC | CASSDQQVYGYTF | TRBV7-2 | - | - | TRBJ1-2
TGTGCCAGCAGTTTAACCGGGGAGGCTGGTGTGGAGACCCAGTACTTC | CASSLTGEAGVETQYF | TRBV28 | - | - | TRBJ2-5
TGCAGTGCTAAGGACGGCTACGAGCAGTACTTC | CSAKDGYEQYF | TRBV20-1 | - | - | TRBJ2-7
TGTGCCTGGAGTGAGACTGTGAATCAGCCCCAGCATTTT | CAWSETVNQPQHF | TRBV30 | - | - | TRBJ1-5
TGTGCCAGCAGCAAAGCGGGTCCCGGCTGGTTTGGGACCCAGTACTTC | CASSKAGPGWFGTQYF | TRBV21-1 | - | - | TRBJ2-5
TGTGCCAGCTGTGCAGGGACGGGGAATTCACCCCTCCACTTT | CASCAGTGNSPLHF | TRBV2 | - | - | TRBJ1-6
TGTGCCAGCTCACCACCCGGGAACACTGAAGCTTTCTTT | CASSPPGNTEAFF | TRBV18 | - | - | TRBJ1-1
TGTGCCAGTACCCCAGGGGGGGGCACAGATACGCAGTATTTT | CASTPGGGTDTQYF | TRBV19 | - | - | TRBJ2-3
TGTGCCAGCTCACCACAGTATCAGTTGGGCACCGGGGAGCTGTTTTTT | CASSPQYQLGTGELFF | TRBV18 | - | - | TRBJ2-2
TGCGCCAGCAGCGGGGGGTACACAGATACGCAGTATTTT | CASSGGYTDTQYF | TRBV5-1 | - | once | TRBJ2-3
TGTGCCAGCATCTTCTCCCACCGGGGGGTCTCCTACGAGCAGTACTTC | CASIFSHRGVSYEQYF | TRBV27 | TRBD2 | - | TRBJ2-7
TGTGCCAGCAGTTTGAGACAGTACAATGAGCAGTTCTTC | CASSLRQYNEQFF | TRBV27 | - | - | TRBJ2-1
TGTGCCAGCAGCCTCTCCGGGACAGGGGGCCACGAGCAGTACTTC | CASSLSGTGGHEQYF | TRBV7-6 | TRBD1 | - | TRBJ2-7
TGTGCCAGCAGCTTGACTAGCCCCCACTACAATGAGCAGTTCTTC | CASSLTSPHYNEQFF | TRBV5-4 | - | once | TRBJ2-1
TGTGCCAGCAGCTTAGAGCCAGGGGTTGGAAACACCATATATTTT | CASSLEPGVGNTIYF | TRBV7-2 | - | - | TRBJ1-3
TGTGCCAGCAGCCCGGACTACAATGAGCAGTTCTTC | CASSPDYNEQFF | TRBV7-9 | - | few | TRBJ2-1
TGTGCCAGCAGCGGAGGGCTCGACTCTTACAATGAGCAGTTCTTC | CASSGGLDSYNEQFF | TRBV7-9 | - | - | TRBJ2-1
TGTGCCAGCAGCTTAGGTGGGGGCTGGAAGGAAAAACTGTTTTTT | CASSLGGGWKEKLFF | TRBV7-9 | - | - | TRBJ1-4
TGCGCCAGCAGCCAAGATCTGGCCAGGGCCCTTGAAGCTTTCTTT | CASSQDLARALEAFF | TRBV4-3 | - | - | TRBJ1-1
TGCGCCAGCAGCTTGGGGGGGGCCAATCAGCCCCAGCATTTT | CASSLGGANQPQHF | TRBV5-1 | - | - | TRBJ1-5
TGTGCCAGCAGTGAGCTCGGACAGCTCTACAATGAGCAGTTCTTC | CASSELGQLYNEQFF | TRBV25-1 | - | - | TRBJ2-1
TGCGCCAGCAGCTTGGGGCAGGGGGTTTCTGAAGCTTTCTTT | CASSLGQGVSEAFF | TRBV5-1 | TRBD1 | - | TRBJ1-1
TGCGCCAGCAGCTTGGGAAGCGGGGGGGCCTACGAGCAGTACTTC | CASSLGSGGAYEQYF | TRBV5-1 | TRBD2 | - | TRBJ2-7
TGTGCCAGCAGCGTAGACCTTAGGCGGGGGGTGAGCACAGATACGCAGTATTTT | CASSVDLRRGVSTDTQYF | TRBV9 | TRBD2 | - | TRBJ2-3
TGTGCCATGTCCGGGACCGAGCTTTATGGCTACACCTTC | CAMSGTELYGYTF | TRBV10-3 | - | - | TRBJ1-2
TGTGCCAGCAGCTTTATAGGGGACGTCGAGCAGTACTTC | CASSFIGDVEQYF | TRBV7-2 | - | - | TRBJ2-7
TGCGCCAGCAGCCAAGATTGGGAAGCAGATACGCAGTATTTT | CASSQDWEADTQYF | TRBV4-3 | - | - | TRBJ2-3
TGTGCCAGCTCACCACCTGGAGCAGGGGCCCCGTTGAACACCGGGGAGCTGTTTTTT | CASSPPGAGAPLNTGELFF | TRBV18 | - | - | TRBJ2-2
TGCGCCAGCTCGGGACAGGGGACCTATGGCTACACCTTC | CASSGQGTYGYTF | TRBV10-2 | TRBD1 | once | TRBJ1-2
TGTGCCTGGACCATAACTAAGGGGACCCAGTACTTC | CAWTITKGTQYF | TRBV30 | - | - | TRBJ2-5
TGCGCCAGCAGCCCGGGACAGGGTGCCCAGCCCCAGCATTTT | CASSPGQGAQPQHF | TRBV5-1 | TRBD1 | once | TRBJ1-5
TGTGCCAGCAGCTCGAGTCTAGTCGGGAATGAGCAGTTCTTC | CASSSSLVGNEQFF | TRBV11-2 | - | - | TRBJ2-1
TGTGCCAGCAGTTTACTCCCCCAGACCTCCTACGAGCAGTACTTC | CASSLLPQTSYEQYF | TRBV27 | - | once | TRBJ2-7
TGTGCCAGCTCACCAAGCCGGGACCTCTCTGGGGCCAACGTCCTGACTTTC | CASSPSRDLSGANVLTF | TRBV18 | - | - | TRBJ2-6